The 30 T cell receptor beta chains below were found in one sample sequenced in a study of T cells in narcolepsy. Using immunoSEQ multiplex PCR, the repertoire was profiled, and TCRdb retains in-frame clones only, with some absent. Found here are around 26,000 clones, 84% of them singletons; the top ten hold approximately 1.4%. Material: CD45RA- memory CD4+ T cells from PBMCs. These receptors were taken from a human donor with narcolepsy.

The chain combines TRBV6-1 with TRBJ2-7; 11 nucleotides match TRBD2. V trimming: 5 bases; J trimming: 0 bases; junction bases outside the gene matches: 3. The V gene's germline CDR1 is MNHNS and CDR2 SASEGT. The CDR3 covers 15 residues. CDR3 DNA sequence: TGTGCCAGCAGTTTAGCGGGAGGGAGCTCCTACGAGCAGTACTTC. Translating gives CASSLAGGSSYEQYF.

The J gene is TRBJ1-3, the V gene TRBV13, with TRBD1 matching over 7 bases. The V and J ends lost 4 bases and 6 bases, in that order; junction bases with no gene match: 6. This CDR3 comprises 14 residues. In germline, CDR1 is PRHDT, CDR2 FYEKMQ (reference sequence). CDR3 bases: TGTGCCAGCAGCTCCCGGGACAGAAAAAACACCATATATTTT. It codes for CASSSRDRKNTIYF.

The rearrangement links TRBV13 to TRBJ1-4; D possibly corresponds to TRBD1 (6 bases). V was cut by 5 bases and J by 6 bases, with 16 bases left in between. The CDR3 totals 15 residues. CDR1 is PRHDT and CDR2 is FYEKMQ in the germline V gene (reference sequence). Here the CDR3 reads CASSTRTDVHEKLFF. In DNA form, the CDR3 reads TGTGCCAGCAGCACGCGGACAGATGTACATGAAAAACTGTTTTTT.

This CDR3 reads CASSPPDINQPQHF. The CDR3, as DNA: TGTGCCAGCTCACCACCAGATATCAATCAGCCCCAGCATTTT. V is TRBV18 and J is TRBJ1-5; no definite D call. This CDR3 spans 14 amino acids. The V end was cut by 0 bases, the J end by 3 bases, with 6 bases between. The germline V gene has CDR1 KGHSH and CDR2 LQKENI.

V gene TRBV19 combines with J gene TRBJ2-1; no clear D. Germline V gene lookup returns CDR1 LNHDA and CDR2 SQIVND (reference sequence). Trimming took off 2 bases at V and 7 bases at J, with 12 bases between the two ends. This CDR3 comprises 14 residues. The CDR3 nucleotides read TGTGCCAGTAGTATAAGTCACGCAGTAAATGAGCAGTTCTTC. This translates into CASSISHAVNEQFF. The variable domain in full, with the rest retrieved from reference TRBV19 and TRBJ2-1, is DGGITQSPKYLFRKEGQNVTLSCEQNLNHDAMYWYRQDPGQGLRLIYYSQIVNDFQKGDIAEGYSVSREKKESFPLTVTSAQKNPTAFYLCASSISHAVNEQFFGPGTRLTVL.

The chain recombines TRBV19 with TRBJ1-5; D not certain. The CDR3 sequence is 15 residues long. Trimming left V 6 bases short and J 9 bases short, with 21 bases between. Germline V gene data show CDR1 as LNHDA and CDR2 as SQIVND (reference sequence). CDR3 sequence (DNA): TGTGCCAGTAGCATCGGAGCCAGCGACGTTGGGCCCCAGCATTTT. Translated, it gives CASSIGASDVGPQHF.

The genes are TRBV9 and TRBJ2-3; D not certain. In germline, CDR1 is SGDLS, CDR2 YYNGEE. Deletions cut 4 bases from V and 2 bases from J, with 8 bases between. This CDR3 is 13 amino acids long. The DNA of the CDR3 is TGTGCCAGCAGCCCGTCCTTCACAGATACGCAGTATTTT. Protein product: CASSPSFTDTQYF.

The rearrangement uses TRBV28 and TRBJ2-1, with D possibly TRBD2 on 6 matching bases. V was shortened by 5 bases and J by 12 bases, with 14 bases between the two germline ends. This CDR3 has 12 amino acids. CDR1 and CDR2 from the germline V gene are MDHEN and SYDVKM. The CDR3 DNA reads TGTGCCAGCAGTGGGGGACTGGGATGGCAGTTCTTC. Encoded protein: CASSGGLGWQFF.

CDR3 in DNA: TGTGCCAGTAGTGTAGGGGGTAGCTCCTACGAGCAGTACTTC. Protein product: CASSVGGSSYEQYF. The V call is TRBV19, the J call TRBJ2-7; tentative D call: TRBD1 (6 bases). V was pared by 5 bases and J by 0 bases, with 11 bases between. This CDR3 contains 14 residues. Germline V gene data show CDR1 as LNHDA and CDR2 as SQIVND (reference sequence).

The V call is TRBV28, the J call TRBJ1-2, with D hard to call. CDR1 and CDR2 from the germline V gene are MDHEN and SYDVKM. V was trimmed by 4 bases and J by 1 base, leaving 10 bases between them. This CDR3 has 14 residues. CDR3 DNA sequence: TGTGCCAGCAGTTACTTAGGAGTTAACTATGGCTACACCTTC. Amino acids: CASSYLGVNYGYTF.

V gene TRBV18 combines with J gene TRBJ1-1; D is unresolved. The CDR3 extends over 13 amino acids. The V gene's germline CDR1 is KGHSH and CDR2 LQKENI. The V gene lost 2 bases and the J gene lost 6 bases, with 10 bases spanning the gap. The CDR3 is CASSPTPRAEAFF. The DNA of the CDR3 is TGTGCCAGCTCACCAACTCCAAGAGCTGAAGCTTTCTTT.

V is TRBV5-1 and J is TRBJ2-7; 10 nucleotides line up with TRBD1. J gave up 6 bases and V 0 bases, and 6 bases lay outside the gene matches. The length of the CDR3 is 15 residues. The germline CDR1 and CDR2 sequences are SGHRS and YFSETQ. The CDR3 DNA reads TGCGCCAGCAGCTTGGTAGGGACAGGGGCTATCGAGCAGTACTTC. The encoded protein is CASSLVGTGAIEQYF. The full variable domain, rest sourced from reference TRBV5-1 and TRBJ2-7, is KAGVTQTPRYLIKTRGQQVTLSCSPISGHRSVSWYQQTPGQGLQFLFEYFSETQRNKGNFPGRFSGRQFSNSRSEMNVSTLELGDSALYLCASSLVGTGAIEQYFGPGTRLTVT.

This rearrangement joins TRBV19 to TRBJ1-1; D is undetermined. The CDR3 loop spans 15 amino acids. Trimming removed 8 bases at V and 0 bases at J, with 16 bases between. Germline V CDR1 and CDR2: LNHDA, SQIVND (reference sequence). The CDR3 bases are TGTGCCAGTTTATCCCCGCAGACCCTGAACACTGAAGCTTTCTTT. The encoded protein is CASLSPQTLNTEAFF.

This rearrangement joins TRBV19 to TRBJ1-5; D not resolved. With 5 bases removed from V and 0 bases from J, the gap between germline ends came to 14 bases. CDR3 size: 16 residues. The germline gives CDR1 LNHDA, CDR2 SQIVND (reference sequence). The CDR3 bases are TGTGCCAGTAGTCGCCCTCTCTCAGGTAGCAATCAGCCCCAGCATTTT. It encodes CASSRPLSGSNQPQHF.

The chain carries TRBV19 and TRBJ2-1; a weak D match, TRBD2 (6 bases). The germline V gene has CDR1 LNHDA and CDR2 SQIVND (reference sequence). V lost 3 bases, J lost 8 bases, and 14 bases lay in between. This CDR3 region has 14 residues. The CDR3 loop reads CASSIAGRGDEQFF. Written as DNA, the CDR3 is TGTGCCAGTAGTATTGCCGGGAGAGGCGATGAGCAGTTCTTC.

The chain has TRBV5-6 and TRBJ1-1; D uncertain. The V end was cut by 3 bases, the J end by 4 bases, with 13 bases between. The CDR3 contains 14 residues. Germline-derived CDR1 and CDR2 are SGHDT and YYEEEE. This CDR3 reads CASSSLGRGTEAFF. The CDR3 DNA reads as TGTGCCAGCAGCTCGCTCGGCCGGGGCACTGAAGCTTTCTTT.

This clone was picked up a small number of times. This chain connects TRBV5-1 to TRBJ1-5; 7 nucleotides agree with TRBD1. The V and J ends lost 3 bases and 6 bases, in that order; junction bases with no gene match: 24. Germline CDR1 reads SGHRS; CDR2 reads YFSETQ. This CDR3 is 20 amino acids long. The CDR3 DNA reads as TGCGCCAGCAGCTCCCTTGGGACCAGGGACAGACGGCGAGGAGGTCAGCCCCAGCATTTT. It encodes CASSSLGTRDRRRGGQPQHF.

The V call is TRBV6-5, the J call TRBJ2-7; the D gene is possibly TRBD1 (6 bases). CDR1 is MNHEY, CDR2 SVGAGI, per germline. Deletions cut 6 bases from V and 3 bases from J, with 18 bases between. The CDR3 is made up of 15 amino acids. Here the CDR3 reads CASSPRQVSYYEQYF. DNA of the CDR3: TGTGCCAGCAGCCCGCGACAGGTGTCATACTACGAGCAGTACTTC.

This clone was seen once. The V gene is TRBV6-1, the J gene TRBJ1-5; D is possibly TRBD1 (5 bases). The CDR3 has 14 amino acids. The V end was cut by 7 bases, the J end by 9 bases, with 19 bases between. Germline CDR1 MNHNS, CDR2 SASEGT. The CDR3 DNA is TGTGCCAGCACCAGTGGGACGGGTGCGTCGCCCCAGCATTTT. The encoded protein is CASTSGTGASPQHF.

This clone was counted between two and nine times. The chain combines TRBV7-3 with TRBJ2-2; no clear D. This CDR3 is built from 15 residues. Trimming took 5 bases from V and 7 from J, leaving 17 bases between them. CDR1 and CDR2 from the germline V gene are SGHTA and FQGTGA. CDR3 DNA sequence: TGTGCCAGCAGCCCAACCGGAAGCAGCGACGGGGAGCTGTTTTTT. It codes for CASSPTGSSDGELFF.

This clone was picked up one time. CDR3 loop: CASSQRENTEAFF. The CDR3 nucleotides read TGCGCCAGCAGCCAAAGGGAGAACACTGAAGCTTTCTTT. The gene calls are TRBV4-3 and TRBJ1-1, with D unclear. This CDR3 is 13 amino acids long. Trimming took 2 bases from V and 1 from J, leaving 5 bases between them. The germline gives CDR1 LGHNA, CDR2 YSLEER.

The CDR3 sequence: CASSFTGQGLNEQFF. The CDR3 nucleotides are TGTGCCAGCAGTTTTACTGGACAGGGGCTCAATGAGCAGTTCTTC. The V and J genes are TRBV28 and TRBJ2-1, with 9 positions matching TRBD1. In germline, CDR1 is MDHEN, CDR2 SYDVKM. The CDR3 extends over 15 amino acids. V trimming: 3 bases; J trimming: 6 bases; junction bases outside the gene matches: 6.

The chain links TRBV23-1 to TRBJ2-5; D ambiguous. The J call may be mistaken, given a closer DNA end match to TRBJ2-7. TRBV23-1 is placed among ORFs of uncertain function. This CDR3 region has 15 residues. The CDR3 region has the DNA TGCGCCAGCAGTCATATCGCTGGAGTAACCTACGAGCAGTACTTC. Protein sequence: CASSHIAGVTYEQYF.

V and J are TRBV7-9 and TRBJ2-2, with 8 bases fitting TRBD2. Germline values: CDR1 SEHNR, CDR2 FQNEAQ (reference sequence). With 6 bases clipped from V and 7 bases from J, the junction kept 13 bases outside the gene matches. The length of the CDR3 is 16 residues. CDR3 region: CASSLSGSRKIGELFF. The CDR3 nucleotides are TGTGCCAGCAGTCTAAGCGGGAGCAGGAAGATCGGGGAGCTGTTTTTT. Supplemented by reference TRBV7-9 and TRBJ2-2, the full variable domain reads DTGVSQNPRHKITKRGQNVTFRCDPISEHNRLYWYRQTLGQGPEFLTYFQNEAQLEKSRLLSDRFSAERPKGSFSTLEIQRTEQGDSAMYLCASSLSGSRKIGELFFGEGSRLTVL.

The chain recombines TRBV10-2 with TRBJ2-7; TRBD2 agrees at 10 bases. Germline loops: CDR1 WSHSY, CDR2 SAAADI. The J segment lost 4 bases and the V segment lost 6 bases, leaving 6 bases of the junction unmatched. The CDR3 has 14 residues. The chain's CDR3 is CASRAGGPIYEQYF. The DNA for the CDR3 is TGCGCCAGCAGAGCGGGAGGGCCGATATACGAGCAGTACTTC.

This rearrangement joins TRBV19 to TRBJ1-2, with TRBD1 as a possible D gene (5 bases). Germline V gives CDR1 LNHDA, CDR2 SQIVND (reference sequence). This CDR3 contains 14 residues. The V and J ends lost 4 bases and 6 bases respectively, with 15 bases between them. CDR3 in DNA: TGTGCCAGTAGTAACCGGGACCGAGGGAATGGCTACACCTTC. Its translation: CASSNRDRGNGYTF.

Comments on this clone: The same CDR3 also results from other DNA sequences found in this sample. Written as DNA, the CDR3 is TGTGCCAGCAGCCGGGGGGGCTCCTACAATGAGCAGTTCTTC. Its protein product is CASSRGGSYNEQFF. This chain uses TRBV14 with TRBJ2-1; the match to TRBD2 covers 7 bases. From germline, CDR1 is SGHDN and CDR2 FVKESK. V shed 4 bases and J 0 bases; nucleotides not matched to a gene: 0. The CDR3 loop spans 14 amino acids.

CDR3 in DNA: TGCGCCAGCAGCAGGGACCTTCGTGACTATGGCTACACCTTC. Translated, it gives CASSRDLRDYGYTF. The genes are TRBV5-1 and TRBJ1-2; the D gene is possibly TRBD1 (5 bases). Germline V CDR1 and CDR2: SGHRS, YFSETQ. V was clipped by 4 bases and J by 3 bases, with 13 bases between them. CDR3 size: 14 residues.

V usage is TRBV28 and J usage is TRBJ1-4, with a weak D call TRBD1 (5 bases). The CDR3 length is 16 residues. Germline V lookup: CDR1 MDHEN, CDR2 SYDVKM. The V end lost 11 bases, the J end lost 3 bases, and 22 bases lay between the germline ends. This CDR3 is CAGAGGSRVPNEKLFF. For the CDR3, the DNA is TGTGCCGGCGCCGGGGGGTCGAGGGTACCTAATGAAAAACTGTTTTTT.

This clone was seen a few times. The chain employs TRBV25-1 and TRBJ2-1, with D perhaps matching TRBD2 (5 bases). V shed 2 bases and J shed 1 base, with 6 bases lying between them. The CDR3 length is 14 residues. Germline CDR1 and CDR2: MGHDK and SYGVNS. CDR3 bases: TGTGCCAGCAGTGAACCGGGATCCTACAATGAGCAGTTCTTC. Translation gives CASSEPGSYNEQFF. The full variable domain, with the rest looked up from reference TRBV25-1 and TRBJ2-1, is EADIYQTPRYLVIGTGKKITLECSQTMGHDKMYWYQQDPGMELHLIHYSYGVNSTEKGDLSSESTVSRIRTEHFPLTLESARPSHTSQYLCASSEPGSYNEQFFGPGTRLTVL.